This paragraph covers one T cell receptor beta chain sequence. This sample was taken from a study of technical replicates of blood from a handful of donors. There are 16 residues in the CDR3. Per the germline V gene, CDR1 is SGHRS and CDR2 is YFSETQ. Trimming took off 0 bases at V and 2 bases at J, with 13 bases between the two ends. Method: immunoSEQ multiplex PCR; TCRdb's copy keeps in-frame clones and lacks some. The sample shows about 70,000 clones, 90% to 95% of them seen only once. The sequence was collected from a human donor in good health. The V gene is TRBV5-1, the J gene TRBJ2-3; D might be TRBD2 (7 bases). The sequencing sample was made of T cells isolated from PBMCs. The CDR3 loop is CASSLEGDYNTDTQYF. The CDR3 DNA follows: TGCGCCAGCAGCTTGGAGGGGGACTACAACACAGATACGCAGTATTTT.